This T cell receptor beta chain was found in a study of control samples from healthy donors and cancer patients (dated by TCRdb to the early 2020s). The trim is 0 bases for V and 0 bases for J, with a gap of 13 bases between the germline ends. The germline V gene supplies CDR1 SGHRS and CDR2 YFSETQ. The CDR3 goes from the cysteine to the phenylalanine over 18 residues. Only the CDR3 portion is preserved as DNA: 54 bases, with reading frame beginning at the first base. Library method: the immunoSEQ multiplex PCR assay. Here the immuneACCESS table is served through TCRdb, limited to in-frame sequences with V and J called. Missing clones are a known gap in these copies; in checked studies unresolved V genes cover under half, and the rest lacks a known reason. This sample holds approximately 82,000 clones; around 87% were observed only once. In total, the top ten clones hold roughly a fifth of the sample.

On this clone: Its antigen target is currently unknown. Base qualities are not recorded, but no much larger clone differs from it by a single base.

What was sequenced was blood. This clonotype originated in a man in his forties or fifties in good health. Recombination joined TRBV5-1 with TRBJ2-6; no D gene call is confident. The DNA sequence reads TGCGCCAGCAGCTTGGCGGCAGGATCCTACTCTGGGGCCAACGTCCTGACTTTC. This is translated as CASSLAAGSYSGANVLTF.